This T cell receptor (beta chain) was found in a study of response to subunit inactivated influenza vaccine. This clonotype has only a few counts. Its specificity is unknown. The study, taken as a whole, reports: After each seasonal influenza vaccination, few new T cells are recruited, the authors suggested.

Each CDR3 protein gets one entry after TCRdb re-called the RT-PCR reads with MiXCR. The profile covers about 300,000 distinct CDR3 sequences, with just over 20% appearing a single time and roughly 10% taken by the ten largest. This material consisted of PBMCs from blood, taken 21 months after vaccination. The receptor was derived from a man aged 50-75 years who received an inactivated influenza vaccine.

The CDR3 spells CASSHAGTSYEQYF. CDR3 coding DNA: TGCGCCAGCAGCCACGCAGGGACGTCCTACGAGCAGTACTTC. The chain combines TRBV5-1 with TRBJ2-7; either TRBD1 or TRBD2 may supply D (5 bases each). CDR3 length: 14 residues. From germline, CDR1 is SGHRS and CDR2 YFSETQ. Trimming pared 4 bases from V and 1 base from J, leaving 12 bases between.